This passage covers 31 T cell receptor beta chains from one sample sequenced in a study of T cell responses to AZD1222 COVID-19 vaccine. Libraries were prepared by immunoSEQ multiplex PCR; TCRdb keeps only in-frame clonotypes and omits some of them. This sample has approximately 130,000 clones, with around 86% found just once. This specimen was peripheral blood, taken 28 days after the second AZD1222 dose. These receptors were taken from an adult who received the AZD1222 COVID-19 vaccine.

V is TRBV5-5 and J is TRBJ2-7; no firm D call. In germline, CDR1 is SGHKS, CDR2 YYEKEE (reference sequence). The CDR3 extends over 16 amino acids. Trimming cost V 2 bases and J 0 bases, with 15 bases left between them. CDR3 nucleotides: TGTGCCAGCAGCTTTGGTTGGGTCTTTAGCTCCTACGAGCAGTACTTC. Translation: CASSFGWVFSSYEQYF.

The chain has TRBV19 and TRBJ1-5, with D hard to call. In germline, CDR1 is LNHDA, CDR2 SQIVND (reference sequence). V lost 2 bases and J 2 bases, leaving 7 bases between the germline ends. This CDR3 comprises 14 residues. The CDR3 coding sequence is TGTGCCAGTAGTATAATTGCGGGCAATCAGCCCCAGCATTTT. This codes for CASSIIAGNQPQHF.

This clone was seen just once. The chain links TRBV19 to TRBJ2-4; 7 bases align to TRBD1. V shed 1 base, J shed 2 bases, and the junction held 8 bases outside the gene matches. The CDR3 is made up of 17 amino acids. Germline assignment: CDR1 LNHDA and CDR2 SQIVND (reference sequence). In DNA form, the CDR3 reads TGTGCCAGTAGTATAGGAGGGACAGATCTGACCAAAAACATTCAGTACTTC. It encodes CASSIGGTDLTKNIQYF.

The V gene is TRBV27, the J gene TRBJ2-7; 9 nucleotides match TRBD1. The junction had 5 bases not matched to a gene; V was cut back by 3 bases and J by 5 bases. The CDR3 length is 14 residues. Germline CDR1 is MNHEY and CDR2 is SMNVEV (reference sequence). This CDR3 reads CASSFRDRANEQYF. The CDR3 nucleotides are TGTGCCAGCAGTTTCCGGGACAGGGCGAACGAGCAGTACTTC.

The chain has TRBV30 and TRBJ2-7; D might be TRBD2 (6 bases). The CDR3 consists of 13 residues. V dropped 8 bases and J dropped 9 bases, with 23 bases sitting between them. The germline V gene encodes CDR1 GTSNPN and CDR2 SVGIG (reference sequence). The chain's CDR3 is CAGGRKGRQGQYF. The DNA for the CDR3 is TGTGCCGGAGGGAGGAAGGGGAGGCAAGGGCAGTACTTC.

The chain employs TRBV11-2 and TRBJ2-5; D is unclear. Trimming removed 7 bases at V and 2 bases at J, with 20 bases between. The CDR3 length is 16 residues. Looked up from germline, CDR1 is SGHAT and CDR2 is FQNNGV. CDR3 in DNA: TGTGCCAGCACCCCCTTATATGACGGAGCACAAGAGACCCAGTACTTC. It specifies CASTPLYDGAQETQYF. Supplemented by reference TRBV11-2 and TRBJ2-5, the full variable domain reads EAGVAQSPRYKIIEKRQSVAFWCNPISGHATLYWYQQILGQGPKLLIQFQNNGVVDDSQLPKDRFSAERLKGVDSTLKIQPAKLEDSAVYLCASTPLYDGAQETQYFGPGTRLLVL.

This clone was found a few times. The genes are TRBV24-1 and TRBJ2-7; the D gene could be TRBD1 or TRBD2 (5 bases each). The ends were cut back, 12 bases at V and 4 bases at J, with 12 bases in the middle. CDR1 and CDR2 from the germline V gene are KGHDR and SFDVKD. The CDR3 has 11 amino acids. The CDR3 is CAAGTHYEQYF. In nucleotides, the CDR3 is TGTGCCGCCGGGACCCATTACGAGCAGTACTTC.

J is TRBJ1-4 and V is TRBV28, with TRBD1 matching 11 bases. Germline lookup yields CDR1 MDHEN and CDR2 SYDVKM. The CDR3 has 18 residues. With 3 bases clipped from V and 3 bases from J, the junction kept 9 bases outside the gene matches. The CDR3 sequence: CASSFSLDRGHANEKLFF. The CDR3 nucleotides are TGTGCCAGCAGTTTTTCCCTGGACAGGGGGCATGCTAATGAAAAACTGTTTTTT.

The CDR3 DNA reads TGTGCCAGCAGTACAGGGTTGAGGGACCAGTACTTC. This translates into CASSTGLRDQYF. The rearrangement links TRBV6-5 to TRBJ2-5, with TRBD1 as a possible D gene (6 bases). The CDR3 runs 12 residues. The ends were cut back, 5 bases at V and 10 bases at J, with 14 bases in the middle. The germline gives CDR1 MNHEY, CDR2 SVGAGI.

The chain links TRBV29-1 to TRBJ2-7; tentative D call: TRBD1 (5 bases). This CDR3 is 12 amino acids long. V was cut by 5 bases and J by 3 bases, with 11 bases left in between. Germline CDR1 and CDR2: SQVTM and ANQGSEA. The CDR3 reads CSVQKGYYEQYF. The CDR3 DNA reads TGCAGCGTTCAAAAGGGGTACTACGAGCAGTACTTC.

The chain joins TRBV7-6 to TRBJ2-7; 8 nucleotides agree with TRBD2. J lost 3 bases, V lost 1 base, and 5 bases had no gene match. Looked up from germline, CDR1 is SGHVS and CDR2 is FNYEAQ. This CDR3 region has 15 residues. The CDR3 region has the DNA TGTGCCAGCAGCTTAGGGACGGGGGGGAACTACGAGCAGTACTTC. Translating it yields CASSLGTGGNYEQYF.

This clone was detected ten times or more. The V and J genes are TRBV5-6 and TRBJ1-1, with D maybe TRBD1 (5 bases). The CDR3 totals 16 residues. Trimming shortened V by 4 bases and J by 0 bases, and 16 bases separated the two germline ends. CDR1 is SGHDT and CDR2 is YYEEEE in the germline V gene. The CDR3 DNA follows: TGTGCCAGCAGCCATCAACGGGGACGGATGAACACTGAAGCTTTCTTT. This codes for CASSHQRGRMNTEAFF.

The V gene is TRBV7-2, the J gene TRBJ1-1; D not certain. The germline V and J ends were trimmed by 1 base and 3 bases, with 9 bases remaining between them. The CDR3 has 14 residues. CDR1 is SGHTA and CDR2 is FQGNSA in the germline V gene. CDR3 bases: TGTGCCAGCAGCTTAGTCCCGGATTACACTGAAGCTTTCTTT. Its protein is CASSLVPDYTEAFF.

The V and J genes are TRBV2 and TRBJ2-5, with D perhaps matching TRBD1 or TRBD2 (5 bases each). The CDR3 runs 12 residues. Germline V gives CDR1 SNHLY, CDR2 FYNNEI. V lost 6 bases and J lost 5, with 10 bases in between. The CDR3 coding sequence is TGTGCCAGCAGGGGGGACGTTGAGACCCAGTACTTC. Translating gives CASRGDVETQYF.

This chain links TRBV6-5 with TRBJ1-2, with D possibly being TRBD1 (5 bases). V was cut by 2 bases and J by 5 bases, with 6 bases left in between. The germline CDR1 and CDR2 sequences are MNHEY and SVGAGI. The CDR3 sequence is 12 residues long. In DNA form, the CDR3 reads TGTGCCAGCAGTTACCGGGGGTATGGCTACACCTTC. This gives the protein CASSYRGYGYTF.

The chain has TRBV5-4 and TRBJ2-6; D is perhaps TRBD2 (5 bases). V lost 4 bases to trimming and J lost 0 bases, with 14 bases between them. This CDR3 is built from 17 residues. Germline V gene lookup returns CDR1 SGHNT and CDR2 YYREEE (reference sequence). The CDR3 protein is CASSAGSIVSGANVLTF. In nucleotides, the CDR3 is TGTGCCAGCAGCGCGGGCTCCATAGTCTCTGGGGCCAACGTCCTGACTTTC.

The V and J genes are TRBV7-4 and TRBJ1-5; D is unresolved. V lost 8 bases and J lost 9, with 17 bases in between. The length of the CDR3 is 13 residues. Germline V gene lookup returns CDR1 SGHVT and CDR2 SQSDAQ. The CDR3 DNA reads TGTGCCAGCTATTGCTACCGCGCGAGGCCCCAGCATTTT. Amino acids: CASYCYRARPQHF.

This clone was seen only once. V usage is TRBV5-1 and J usage is TRBJ2-7, with 9 bases matching TRBD2. V lost 3 bases and J lost 5; bases outside the gene matches: 6. Per the germline V gene, CDR1 is SGHRS and CDR2 is YFSETQ. This CDR3 is built from 14 residues. As DNA, the CDR3 is TGCGCCAGCAGCTCCTATAGCGGGGGCAACGAGCAGTACTTC. Its protein is CASSSYSGGNEQYF.

This clone was counted once. This chain connects TRBV5-1 to TRBJ1-1; no firm D call. This CDR3 is built from 13 residues. V was shortened by 2 bases and J by 2 bases, with 7 bases between the two germline ends. CDR1 and CDR2 from the germline V gene are SGHRS and YFSETQ. The CDR3 spells CASSLDTNTEAFF. In nucleotides, the CDR3 is TGCGCCAGCAGCTTAGACACAAACACTGAAGCTTTCTTT.

The chain recombines TRBV30 with TRBJ1-2; the D is unclear. The CDR3 consists of 13 residues. Germline CDR1 and CDR2: GTSNPN and SVGIG (reference sequence). V was trimmed by 6 bases and J by 2 bases, leaving 13 bases between them. CDR3 in amino acids: CACPPQQNYGYTF. CDR3 sequence (DNA): TGTGCCTGCCCCCCCCAGCAGAACTATGGCTACACCTTC.

This clone was counted once. The chain links TRBV7-8 to TRBJ1-1; D remains unclear. The ends were cut back, 2 bases at V and 6 bases at J, with 13 bases in the middle. The V gene's germline CDR1 is SGHVS and CDR2 FQNEAQ. The CDR3 contains 14 residues. The CDR3 spells CASSLSRWVPEAFF. For the CDR3, the DNA is TGTGCCAGCAGCTTAAGCAGATGGGTCCCTGAAGCTTTCTTT.

The CDR3 DNA follows: TGTGCCACCAGCAGAGAGAGGAGGGGGGCCTCCTACGAGCAGTACTTC. This codes for CATSRERRGASYEQYF. The rearrangement uses TRBV15 and TRBJ2-7; the D call may be TRBD1 or TRBD2 (6 bases each). Trimming took 0 bases from V and 0 from J, leaving 12 bases between them. Germline CDR1 LNHNV, CDR2 YYDKDF (reference sequence). This CDR3 has 16 residues.

This clone was found once. V gene TRBV28 combines with J gene TRBJ2-7; 9 nucleotides align to TRBD1. The germline V gene encodes CDR1 MDHEN and CDR2 SYDVKM. The CDR3 has 16 residues. Trimming at V came to 6 bases and at J to 7 bases, leaving 16 bases not matched to a gene. CDR3 residues: CASRKGGGQGSREQYF. The DNA for the CDR3 is TGTGCCAGCAGGAAGGGAGGGGGACAGGGCTCTAGGGAGCAGTACTTC.

The CDR3 bases are TGTGCCACCTCCGTGCCGGGACAGGAGACCGGGGAGCTGTTTTTT. Its protein is CATSVPGQETGELFF. The chain combines TRBV10-3 with TRBJ2-2, with TRBD1 matching 8 bases. From germline, CDR1 is ENHRY and CDR2 SYGVKD. Unmatched junction bases numbered 12, after V lost 10 bases and J lost 5 bases. CDR3 length: 15 amino acids.

The V call is TRBV28, the J call TRBJ1-2; the D is unclear. This CDR3 region has 12 residues. Trimming took 6 bases from V and 10 from J, leaving 15 bases between them. Germline V gene lookup returns CDR1 MDHEN and CDR2 SYDVKM. The CDR3 loop is CASSLELAYYTF. CDR3 bases: TGTGCCAGCAGCCTAGAACTTGCATACTACACCTTC.

J is TRBJ2-7 and V is TRBV5-1; D possibly corresponds to TRBD1 (6 bases). Germline values: CDR1 SGHRS, CDR2 YFSETQ. This CDR3 has 12 amino acids. The V gene lost 3 bases and the J gene lost 3 bases, with 7 bases spanning the gap. Here the CDR3 reads CASSSDSYEQYF. The CDR3 bases are TGCGCCAGCAGCTCGGACAGCTACGAGCAGTACTTC.

A note on this clone: A read error may produce the germline difference seen at one junction end. The rearrangement uses TRBV6-6 and TRBJ1-1; D gene unclear. Germline V gives CDR1 MNHNY, CDR2 SVGAGI (reference sequence). This CDR3 spans 11 amino acids. The CDR3 DNA reads as TGTGCCAGCAGTTACCCTCGAGACTTAACCTTT. Translating gives CASSYPRDLTF.

The chain employs TRBV27 and TRBJ1-1; D remains unclear. V lost 6 bases, J lost 1 base, and 9 bases lay in between. Germline V gives CDR1 MNHEY, CDR2 SMNVEV (reference sequence). This CDR3 spans 13 amino acids. CDR3 sequence: CASRALGNTEAFF. In DNA, the CDR3 is TGTGCCAGCAGGGCGTTAGGGAACACTGAAGCTTTCTTT.

The chain employs TRBV5-4 and TRBJ1-1; D remains ambiguous. The CDR3 extends over 13 amino acids. Germline V lookup: CDR1 SGHNT, CDR2 YYREEE (reference sequence). V was cut by 1 base and J by 1 base, with 5 bases left in between. The CDR3 loop is CASSLMGNTEAFF. The CDR3 DNA sequence: TGTGCCAGCAGCTTGATGGGGAACACTGAAGCTTTCTTT.

The rearrangement uses TRBV7-3 and TRBJ1-5, with D possibly being TRBD1 (6 bases). The ends were cut back, 6 bases at V and 3 bases at J, with 12 bases in the middle. Germline V CDR1 and CDR2: SGHTA, FQGTGA. The length of the CDR3 is 14 residues. The CDR3 DNA reads as TGTGCCAGCAGTCGACAGGTAATCAATCAGCCCCAGCATTTT. As protein: CASSRQVINQPQHF.

CDR3 residues: CASTGGARTGELFF. The CDR3 DNA follows: TGTGCCAGCACTGGGGGGGCAAGGACCGGGGAGCTGTTTTTT. V gene TRBV28 combines with J gene TRBJ2-2, with D maybe TRBD2 (7 bases). V was cut by 7 bases and J by 5 bases, with 14 bases left in between. Per germline, CDR1 MDHEN and CDR2 SYDVKM. This CDR3 has 14 residues.